The 27 T cell receptor beta chains presented below share a single source sample, sequenced in a study of cytotoxic CD8 clonotypes in ibrutinib-treated CLL. Clones were sequenced by immunoSEQ multiplex PCR, and TCRdb holds only the in-frame ones, with some missing. The table has fewer than 300,000 clones, 70% to 80% seen once; the top ten hold approximately 5.1%. This sample comprised PBMCs, obtained at disease progression, from a patient treated with ibrutinib. Receptors were obtained from a human donor with chronic lymphocytic leukemia.

The J gene is TRBJ1-1, the V gene TRBV5-1, with D possibly TRBD1 on 6 matching bases. The CDR3 has 14 residues. Trimming left V 4 bases short and J 0 bases short, with 10 bases between. Germline values: CDR1 SGHRS, CDR2 YFSETQ. The CDR3 spells CASSGGQLNTEAFF. The CDR3 region has the DNA TGCGCCAGCAGCGGTGGACAGCTGAACACTGAAGCTTTCTTT. The full variable domain, its missing parts supplied by reference TRBV5-1 and TRBJ1-1, is KAGVTQTPRYLIKTRGQQVTLSCSPISGHRSVSWYQQTPGQGLQFLFEYFSETQRNKGNFPGRFSGRQFSNSRSEMNVSTLELGDSALYLCASSGGQLNTEAFFGQGTRLTVV.

This chain joins TRBV4-1 and TRBJ2-7; the match to TRBD2 covers 11 bases. The V gene end was trimmed by 4 bases and the J gene end by 3 bases; junction bases not matched to a gene: 8. Germline-derived CDR1 and CDR2 are MGHRA and YSYEKL. The CDR3 length is 16 residues. CDR3 loop: CASSPTLAGANYEQYF. DNA for the CDR3: TGCGCCAGCAGCCCGACACTAGCGGGGGCCAACTACGAGCAGTACTTC.

The genes are TRBV5-4 and TRBJ2-4; D unclear. CDR1 and CDR2 (germline): SGHNT, YYREEE (reference sequence). V was shortened by 4 bases and J by 3 bases, with 11 bases between the two germline ends. CDR3 length: 14 amino acids. The CDR3: CASSPSRSKNIQYF. In nucleotides, the CDR3 is TGTGCCAGCAGCCCGTCACGGAGCAAAAACATTCAGTACTTC.

The J gene is TRBJ2-5, the V gene TRBV5-1; TRBD2 agrees at 8 bases. CDR3 length: 17 residues. CDR1 is SGHRS, CDR2 YFSETQ, per germline. The trim removed 2 bases at V and 5 bases at J, leaving 14 bases unmatched. The CDR3 is CASSFGTRGGRSETQYF. The CDR3 DNA reads as TGCGCCAGCAGCTTCGGAACCCGGGGGGGCCGCTCGGAGACCCAGTACTTC.

V usage is TRBV4-1 and J usage is TRBJ1-1; a weak D match, TRBD1 (5 bases). The CDR3 extends over 13 amino acids. The germline V and J ends were trimmed by 1 base and 4 bases, with 7 bases remaining between them. CDR1 is MGHRA, CDR2 YSYEKL, per germline. CDR3 sequence (DNA): TGCGCCAGCAGCCAAGTGGGGGGCACTGAAGCTTTCTTT. It is translated as CASSQVGGTEAFF.

The chain employs TRBV28 and TRBJ2-7; TRBD2 matches at 9 bases. Germline V gene lookup returns CDR1 MDHEN and CDR2 SYDVKM. The CDR3 is 11 amino acids. With 6 bases clipped from V and 12 bases from J, the junction kept 6 bases outside the gene matches. The CDR3 bases are TGTGCCAGCAGCGGTAGCGGGAGTACGTACTTC. This gives the protein CASSGSGSTYF.

This sequence joins TRBV7-2 and TRBJ1-4, with D uncertain. V gave up 4 bases and J gave up 3 bases, with 15 bases separating them. Germline-derived CDR1 and CDR2 are SGHTA and FQGNSA. CDR3 length equals 16 residues. CDR3 nucleotides: TGTGCCAGCAGCTCCAGACGGGCTACGGCTAATGAAAAACTGTTTTTT. Its translation is CASSSRRATANEKLFF. Based on the CDR3 plus reference TRBV7-2 and TRBJ1-4, the full variable domain is GAGVSQSPSNKVTEKGKDVELRCDPISGHTALYWYRQSLGQGLEFLIYFQGNSAPDKSGLPSDRFSAERTGGSVSTLTIQRTQQEDSAVYLCASSSRRATANEKLFFGSGTQLSVL.

This chain links TRBV4-1 with TRBJ2-5, with D unresolved. V was clipped by 1 base and J by 5 bases, with 29 bases between them. Germline loops: CDR1 MGHRA, CDR2 YSYEKL. The length of the CDR3 is 20 residues. The CDR3 here is CASSQALVWAGEITRETQYF. Written as DNA, the CDR3 is TGCGCCAGCAGCCAAGCGTTGGTCTGGGCAGGAGAAATTACCCGGGAGACCCAGTACTTC.

The V call is TRBV6-6, the J call TRBJ2-2; no clear D. Trimming cost V 7 bases and J 0 bases, with 6 bases left between them. The CDR3 covers 13 residues. The V gene's germline CDR1 is MNHNY and CDR2 SVGAGI (reference sequence). In nucleotides, the CDR3 is TGTGCCAGCATAGACCCGAACACCGGGGAGCTGTTTTTT. Encoded protein: CASIDPNTGELFF.

The rearrangement uses TRBV10-3 and TRBJ2-3; TRBD2 might be the D (6 bases). The CDR3 is made up of 14 amino acids. Germline V gives CDR1 ENHRY, CDR2 SYGVKD. V was cut by 5 bases and J by 6 bases, with 15 bases left in between. CDR3 amino acids: CAISTGAGRDTQYF. The CDR3 bases are TGTGCCATCAGTACCGGGGCAGGGAGGGATACGCAGTATTTT.

This clone appeared a few times. The chain carries TRBV6-5 and TRBJ2-3, with D hard to call. Germline V CDR1 and CDR2: MNHEY, SVGAGI. Trimming shortened V by 3 bases and J by 1 base, and 5 bases separated the two germline ends. CDR3 size: 13 residues. The CDR3 nucleotides are TGTGCCAGCAGTTATGCAGGCACAGATACGCAGTATTTT. This encodes CASSYAGTDTQYF.

This clone was detected only a few times. The chain links TRBV5-1 to TRBJ2-7; 9 bases agree with TRBD1. The CDR3 consists of 16 residues. Trimming at V came to 2 bases and at J to 3 bases, leaving 9 bases not matched to a gene. Germline V gene data show CDR1 as SGHRS and CDR2 as YFSETQ. CDR3 DNA sequence: TGCGCCAGCAGCTTTAAGAATCCGGGACAGGGCTACGAGCAGTACTTC. Protein product: CASSFKNPGQGYEQYF.

CDR3 DNA: TGCAGCGGTATTGCAAGCCTTCTAGCCAAAAACATTCAGTACTTC. Its protein product is CSGIASLLAKNIQYF. The rearrangement joins TRBV29-1 to TRBJ2-4; D call uncertain. V was pared by 7 bases and J by 0 bases, with 16 bases between. Germline V CDR1 and CDR2: SQVTM, ANQGSEA. This CDR3 has 15 amino acids.

The rearrangement joins TRBV6-6 to TRBJ2-5; 8 nucleotides align to TRBD1. V shed 8 bases, J shed 5 bases, and the junction held 10 bases outside the gene matches. Per the germline V gene, CDR1 is MNHNY and CDR2 is SVGAGI (reference sequence). The CDR3 totals 14 residues. CDR3 region: CASCGTGAWETQYF. CDR3 nucleotides: TGTGCCAGCTGTGGGACAGGCGCCTGGGAGACCCAGTACTTC.

The chain has TRBV28 and TRBJ2-7; TRBD1 agrees at 8 bases. CDR3 size: 12 residues. The V gene's germline CDR1 is MDHEN and CDR2 SYDVKM. V dropped 5 bases and J dropped 12; count of bases not matched to a gene: 9. In DNA, the CDR3 is TGTGCCAGCAGTCTCGGACAGGGTCAATGGTACTTC. Its protein is CASSLGQGQWYF.

The V call is TRBV6-1, the J call TRBJ2-7, with D possibly matching TRBD1 (6 bases). Germline assignment: CDR1 MNHNS and CDR2 SASEGT. Trimming removed 4 bases at V and 3 bases at J, with 13 bases between. The CDR3 runs 14 residues. The CDR3 spells CASSVYPGDYEQYF. The CDR3 nucleotides read TGTGCCAGCAGTGTTTATCCAGGGGACTACGAGCAGTACTTC.

The chain uses TRBV29-1 and TRBJ1-2; perhaps TRBD1 as D (6 bases). CDR1 is SQVTM, CDR2 ANQGSEA, per germline. The V end lost 4 bases, the J end lost 4 bases, and 7 bases lay between the germline ends. This CDR3 is 11 amino acids long. This CDR3 is CSVATGYGYTF. CDR3 DNA: TGCAGCGTTGCGACAGGCTATGGCTACACCTTC. Together with reference TRBV29-1 and TRBJ1-2, the CDR3 gives the full variable domain: SAVISQKPSRDICQRGTSLTIQCQVDSQVTMMFWYRQQPGQSLTLIATANQGSEATYESGFVIDKFPISRPNLTFSTLTVSNMSPEDSSIYLCSVATGYGYTFGSGTRLTVV.

This clone was picked up a small number of times. The chain employs TRBV19 and TRBJ2-4, with 9 bases aligning to TRBD1. The CDR3 sequence is 12 residues long. CDR1 LNHDA and CDR2 SQIVND come from the germline V gene (reference sequence). Unmatched junction bases numbered 1, after V lost 8 bases and J lost 5 bases. The CDR3 DNA reads TGTGCCAGTCGGGACAGGGAAAACATTCAGTACTTC. Translated: CASRDRENIQYF.

V and J are TRBV6-5 and TRBJ1-1; 7 positions match TRBD1. The CDR3 sequence is 14 residues long. Unmatched junction bases numbered 5, after V lost 6 bases and J lost 1 base. Germline CDR1 MNHEY, CDR2 SVGAGI. CDR3 in amino acids: CASRRQGENTEAFF. In DNA, the CDR3 is TGTGCCAGCAGAAGACAGGGCGAGAACACTGAAGCTTTCTTT.

This clone appeared a few times. This sequence joins TRBV9 and TRBJ1-6; 7 bases match TRBD1. The trim removed 2 bases at V and 5 bases at J, leaving 7 bases unmatched. CDR3 length: 16 residues. Germline CDR1 SGDLS, CDR2 YYNGEE. The CDR3 nucleotides are TGTGCCAGCAGCGTTGCCGGGACAGCCCATAATTCACCCCTCCACTTT. Its protein product is CASSVAGTAHNSPLHF.

The CDR3 spells CASSVDGQGKTPLHF. The CDR3, as DNA: TGTGCCAGCAGCGTAGATGGACAGGGGAAAACACCCCTCCACTTT. The chain uses TRBV9 and TRBJ1-6; 9 bases align to TRBD1. From germline, CDR1 is SGDLS and CDR2 YYNGEE. V gave up 0 bases and J gave up 11 bases; unmatched junction bases: 6. This CDR3 spans 15 amino acids.

This clone was counted only a few times. The V gene is TRBV29-1, the J gene TRBJ1-1; D unresolved. Trimming cost V 4 bases and J 1 base, with 13 bases left between them. The germline V gene encodes CDR1 SQVTM and CDR2 ANQGSEA. The CDR3 is made up of 14 amino acids. The CDR3 DNA is TGCAGCGTTGGCTGGGCCGCCGCGAACACTGAAGCTTTCTTT. This gives the protein CSVGWAAANTEAFF.

This clone occurred once. V is TRBV7-9 and J is TRBJ1-1; D gene unclear. Between the trimmed V and J ends, which lost 4 bases and 3 bases, there was a span of 9 bases. This CDR3 contains 13 residues. Germline V gene lookup returns CDR1 SEHNR and CDR2 FQNEAQ (reference sequence). CDR3 amino acids: CASSSQGDTEAFF. The CDR3 region has the DNA TGTGCCAGCAGCTCTCAAGGTGACACTGAAGCTTTCTTT. The full variable domain, its missing parts supplied by reference TRBV7-9 and TRBJ1-1, is DTGVSQNPRHKITKRGQNVTFRCDPISEHNRLYWYRQTLGQGPEFLTYFQNEAQLEKSRLLSDRFSAERPKGSFSTLEIQRTEQGDSAMYLCASSSQGDTEAFFGQGTRLTVV.

The J gene is TRBJ1-2, the V gene TRBV6-1; D not certain. The CDR3 totals 13 residues. The V and J ends lost 8 bases and 3 bases respectively, with 13 bases between them. The germline V gene encodes CDR1 MNHNS and CDR2 SASEGT. The CDR3 protein is CASWRLLDYGYTF. Written as DNA, the CDR3 is TGTGCCAGCTGGAGGCTGCTAGACTATGGCTACACCTTC.

V is TRBV4-1 and J is TRBJ2-7; 9 bases are a match to TRBD2. Germline CDR1 and CDR2: MGHRA and YSYEKL. The CDR3 covers 16 residues. V trimming: 0 bases; J trimming: 4 bases; junction bases outside the gene matches: 7. The CDR3: CASSQEPTSGPYEQYF. In DNA form, the CDR3 reads TGCGCCAGCAGCCAAGAGCCAACTAGCGGGCCATACGAGCAGTACTTC.

The V and J genes are TRBV28 and TRBJ1-1; the D is unclear. CDR3 length: 15 residues. V was pared by 2 bases and J by 11 bases, with 21 bases between. Germline V gives CDR1 MDHEN, CDR2 SYDVKM. CDR3 sequence: CASSLTGVSFLGAFF. CDR3 nucleotides: TGTGCCAGCAGTTTAACCGGGGTCTCTTTTTTGGGGGCTTTCTTT.

This clone came up a few times. This chain connects TRBV5-1 to TRBJ2-7; perhaps TRBD2 as D (5 bases). Germline V CDR1 and CDR2: SGHRS, YFSETQ. Trimming removed 4 bases from V and 3 bases from J, with 17 bases in between. The CDR3 loop spans 15 amino acids. The CDR3 loop reads CASSHRAGANYEQYF. Here the CDR3 DNA reads TGCGCCAGCAGCCACCGGGCGGGCGCGAACTACGAGCAGTACTTC.